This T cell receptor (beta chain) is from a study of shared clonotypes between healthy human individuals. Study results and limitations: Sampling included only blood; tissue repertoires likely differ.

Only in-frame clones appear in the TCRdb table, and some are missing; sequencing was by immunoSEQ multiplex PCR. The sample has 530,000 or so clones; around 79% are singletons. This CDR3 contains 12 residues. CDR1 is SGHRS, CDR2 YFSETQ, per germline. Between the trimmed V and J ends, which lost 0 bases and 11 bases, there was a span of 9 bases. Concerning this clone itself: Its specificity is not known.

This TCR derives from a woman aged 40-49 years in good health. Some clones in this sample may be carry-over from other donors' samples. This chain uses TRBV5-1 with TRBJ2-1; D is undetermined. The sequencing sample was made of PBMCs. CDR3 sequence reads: CASSLERTQQFF. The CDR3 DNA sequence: TGCGCCAGCAGCTTGGAACGGACCCAGCAGTTCTTC. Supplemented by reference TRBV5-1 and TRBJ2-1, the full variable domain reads KAGVTQTPRYLIKTRGQQVTLSCSPISGHRSVSWYQQTPGQGLQFLFEYFSETQRNKGNFPGRFSGRQFSNSRSEMNVSTLELGDSALYLCASSLERTQQFFGPGTRLTVL.